The rows below give T cell receptor beta chains drawn from one sample of a study of vaccination and CD4 T cells after COVID-19. Using its own MiXCR run on the PCR reads, TCRdb lists one record per CDR3 protein. Among around 15,000 distinct CDR3 sequences listed, roughly 36% were seen once. These receptors are not linked to any known antigen. The sample here was CD4+ T cells from blood, cultured in vitro, taken before SARS-CoV-2 vaccination. The receptors shown here come from a human donor who received a COVID-19 vaccine. The CDR3 runs from the conserved cysteine through the conserved F or W. Fields, in order: J gene, clone size, V gene, D gene, CDR3 protein, CDR3 DNA. The D gene is left open where the match is weak. Some rows have no size entry. The others give once, few or many, or a class for an expanded clone.

J gene: TRBJ2-7
clone size: .
V gene: TRBV7-6
D gene: .
CDR3 protein: CASSLVVGYEQYF
CDR3 DNA: TGTGCCAGCAGCTTAGTTGTAGGATACGAGCAGTACTTC

J gene: TRBJ1-2
clone size: few
V gene: TRBV2
D gene: .
CDR3 protein: CASSEARGSYGYTF
CDR3 DNA: TGTGCCAGCAGTGAAGCACGCGGCTCCTATGGCTACACCTTC

J gene: TRBJ2-3
clone size: few
V gene: TRBV29-1
D gene: TRBD2
CDR3 protein: CSVAGLAGGRTDTQYF
CDR3 DNA: TGCAGCGTTGCGGGACTAGCGGGGGGGCGGACAGATACGCAGTATTTT

J gene: TRBJ2-7
clone size: few
V gene: TRBV30
D gene: TRBD2
CDR3 protein: CAWSVRVAGATGQYF
CDR3 DNA: TGTGCCTGGAGTGTACGGGTAGCGGGGGCCACGGGGCAGTACTTC

J gene: TRBJ2-2
clone size: .
V gene: TRBV7-3
D gene: .
CDR3 protein: CASSRNGGNTGELFF
CDR3 DNA: TGTGCCAGCAGCCGAAATGGAGGGAACACCGGGGAGCTGTTTTTT

J gene: TRBJ1-2
clone size: .
V gene: TRBV2
D gene: .
CDR3 protein: CASTRRTSTNYGYTF
CDR3 DNA: TGTGCCAGCACACGTCGGACAAGTACTAACTATGGCTACACCTTC

J gene: TRBJ2-5
clone size: few
V gene: TRBV24-1
D gene: TRBD1
CDR3 protein: CATSDSGQGARETQYF
CDR3 DNA: TGTGCCACCAGTGATTCGGGACAGGGGGCGAGGGAGACCCAGTACTTC

J gene: TRBJ1-1
clone size: few
V gene: TRBV5-1
D gene: TRBD1
CDR3 protein: CASSFLGQGAETEAFF
CDR3 DNA: TGCGCCAGCAGCTTCCTAGGACAGGGGGCAGAAACTGAAGCTTTCTTT

J gene: TRBJ1-5
clone size: .
V gene: TRBV18
D gene: TRBD1
CDR3 protein: CASSPGQGQGQPQHF
CDR3 DNA: TGTGCCAGCTCACCCGGACAGGGGCAGGGGCAGCCCCAGCATTTT

J gene: TRBJ2-3
clone size: few
V gene: TRBV21-1
D gene: .
CDR3 protein: CASSNGGTGLSKGDTQYF
CDR3 DNA: TGTGCCAGCAGCAACGGGGGGACAGGGTTGTCTAAAGGCGATACGCAGTATTTT

J gene: TRBJ1-1
clone size: few
V gene: TRBV19
D gene: .
CDR3 protein: CASSTQKGLNTEAFF
CDR3 DNA: TGTGCCAGTAGCACTCAAAAGGGGTTGAACACTGAAGCTTTCTTT

J gene: TRBJ2-7
clone size: .
V gene: TRBV20-1
D gene: .
CDR3 protein: CSARGRAAYEQYF
CDR3 DNA: TGCAGTGCTAGAGGCAGGGCTGCCTACGAGCAGTACTTC

J gene: TRBJ2-2
clone size: few
V gene: TRBV20-1
D gene: .
CDR3 protein: CSARGWRGNTGELFF
CDR3 DNA: TGCAGTGCTAGAGGGTGGCGGGGGAACACCGGGGAGCTGTTTTTT

J gene: TRBJ1-6
clone size: .
V gene: TRBV2
D gene: .
CDR3 protein: CASKVESSYNSPLHF
CDR3 DNA: TGTGCCAGCAAGGTTGAGAGCTCCTATAATTCACCCCTCCACTTT

J gene: TRBJ2-5
clone size: few
V gene: TRBV15
D gene: TRBD2
CDR3 protein: CATSRELATQETQYF
CDR3 DNA: TGTGCCACCAGCAGAGAACTAGCGACCCAAGAGACCCAGTACTTC

J gene: TRBJ1-2
clone size: .
V gene: TRBV9
D gene: .
CDR3 protein: CASSVEASGDYGYTF
CDR3 DNA: TGTGCCAGCAGCGTAGAAGCGTCAGGGGACTATGGCTACACCTTC

J gene: TRBJ2-5
clone size: few
V gene: TRBV11-2
D gene: TRBD2
CDR3 protein: CASSRPGLAETQYF
CDR3 DNA: TGTGCCAGCAGCCGTCCGGGACTAGCGGAGACCCAGTACTTC

J gene: TRBJ2-3
clone size: .
V gene: TRBV21-1
D gene: .
CDR3 protein: CASRSGTSGGSTDTQYF
CDR3 DNA: TGTGCCAGCAGGTCCGGGACTAGCGGGGGGTCCACAGATACGCAGTATTTT

J gene: TRBJ1-2
clone size: few
V gene: TRBV11-3
D gene: .
CDR3 protein: CASSGPYQTVYGYTF
CDR3 DNA: TGTGCCAGCAGCGGGCCGTACCAAACCGTCTATGGCTACACCTTC

J gene: TRBJ1-6
clone size: .
V gene: TRBV6-1
D gene: .
CDR3 protein: CASSDRDGSPLHF
CDR3 DNA: TGTGCCAGCAGTGACAGGGACGGTTCACCCCTCCACTTT

J gene: TRBJ1-1
clone size: .
V gene: TRBV11-3
D gene: TRBD1
CDR3 protein: CASSLQFGTGGAEAFF
CDR3 DNA: TGTGCCAGCAGCTTACAATTCGGGACAGGGGGGGCTGAAGCTTTCTTT

J gene: TRBJ1-5
clone size: .
V gene: TRBV28
D gene: TRBD1
CDR3 protein: CASNLGQHNQPQHF
CDR3 DNA: TGTGCCAGCAACCTGGGACAGCACAATCAGCCCCAGCATTTT

J gene: TRBJ1-2
clone size: few
V gene: TRBV12-3/TRBV12-4
D gene: .
CDR3 protein: CASSLLGSDYGYTF
CDR3 DNA: TGTGCCAGCAGTTTATTAGGGTCGGACTATGGCTACACCTTC

J gene: TRBJ1-1
clone size: .
V gene: TRBV5-1
D gene: .
CDR3 protein: CASSPGSNTEAFF
CDR3 DNA: TGCGCCAGCAGCCCCGGGTCCAACACTGAAGCTTTCTTT

J gene: TRBJ1-6
clone size: few
V gene: TRBV30
D gene: TRBD1
CDR3 protein: CAWSPLTGPYNSPLHF
CDR3 DNA: TGTGCCTGGAGCCCCCTGACAGGGCCCTATAATTCACCCCTCCACTTT

J gene: TRBJ2-5
clone size: few
V gene: TRBV25-1
D gene: TRBD1
CDR3 protein: CASTQGQIQETQYF
CDR3 DNA: TGTGCCAGCACCCAGGGACAGATCCAAGAGACCCAGTACTTC

J gene: TRBJ1-4
clone size: .
V gene: TRBV3-1
D gene: .
CDR3 protein: CASSPYRTTNEKLFF
CDR3 DNA: TGTGCCAGCAGCCCCTACAGGACCACTAATGAAAAACTGTTTTTT

J gene: TRBJ2-7
clone size: few
V gene: TRBV21-1
D gene: .
CDR3 protein: CASPGLGYEQYF
CDR3 DNA: TGTGCCAGCCCCGGGCTGGGCTACGAGCAGTACTTC

J gene: TRBJ1-1
clone size: .
V gene: TRBV5-5
D gene: TRBD1
CDR3 protein: CASSSGQALQAFF
CDR3 DNA: TGTGCCAGCAGCTCAGGACAGGCTCTTCAAGCTTTCTTT

J gene: TRBJ1-5
clone size: .
V gene: TRBV6-5
D gene: .
CDR3 protein: CASSYSGLNQPQHF
CDR3 DNA: TGTGCCAGCAGTTACTCAGGGTTGAATCAGCCCCAGCATTTT

J gene: TRBJ1-1
clone size: .
V gene: TRBV5-4
D gene: .
CDR3 protein: CASSFGIQMNTEAFF
CDR3 DNA: TGTGCCAGCAGCTTTGGGATTCAGATGAACACTGAAGCTTTCTTT

J gene: TRBJ1-2
clone size: .
V gene: TRBV30
D gene: TRBD1
CDR3 protein: CAWSARTGRSHGYTF
CDR3 DNA: TGTGCCTGGAGCGCCCGGACAGGGAGGTCACATGGCTACACCTTC

J gene: TRBJ2-3
clone size: .
V gene: TRBV6-5
D gene: TRBD1
CDR3 protein: CASSYSRTGGTDTQYF
CDR3 DNA: TGTGCCAGCAGTTACTCCCGGACAGGGGGAACAGATACGCAGTATTTT

J gene: TRBJ2-5
clone size: few
V gene: TRBV20-1
D gene: TRBD2
CDR3 protein: CSAKTSGGDLETQYF
CDR3 DNA: TGCAGTGCGAAGACTAGCGGGGGGGATCTGGAGACCCAGTACTTC

J gene: TRBJ2-3
clone size: few
V gene: TRBV14
D gene: TRBD1
CDR3 protein: CASSQERTGGTQYF
CDR3 DNA: TGTGCCAGCAGCCAAGAACGAACAGGGGGTACGCAGTATTTT

J gene: TRBJ1-2
clone size: .
V gene: TRBV7-2
D gene: .
CDR3 protein: CASGEDSYYGYTF
CDR3 DNA: TGTGCCAGCGGCGAGGACAGCTACTATGGCTACACCTTC

J gene: TRBJ2-2
clone size: few
V gene: TRBV6-1
D gene: .
CDR3 protein: CATKGGWGTGELFF
CDR3 DNA: TGTGCCACTAAGGGGGGGTGGGGCACCGGGGAGCTGTTTTTT

J gene: TRBJ1-4
clone size: .
V gene: TRBV5-4
D gene: TRBD1
CDR3 protein: CASSSPTSGGNEKLFF
CDR3 DNA: TGTGCCAGCAGCTCGCCAACGTCAGGGGGTAATGAAAAACTGTTTTTT

J gene: TRBJ1-1
clone size: few
V gene: TRBV12-3/TRBV12-4
D gene: .
CDR3 protein: CASRGRGVEAFF
CDR3 DNA: TGTGCCAGCAGGGGGAGGGGTGTCGAAGCTTTCTTT

J gene: TRBJ2-3
clone size: few
V gene: TRBV11-2
D gene: TRBD1
CDR3 protein: CASSAGTGVLLGTQYF
CDR3 DNA: TGTGCCAGCAGCGCCGGGACAGGGGTTCTCTTAGGTACGCAGTATTTT

J gene: TRBJ1-5
clone size: few
V gene: TRBV24-1
D gene: TRBD1
CDR3 protein: CATSAYSGTDSNQPQHF
CDR3 DNA: TGTGCCACCAGTGCCTACTCCGGGACAGATAGCAATCAGCCCCAGCATTTT